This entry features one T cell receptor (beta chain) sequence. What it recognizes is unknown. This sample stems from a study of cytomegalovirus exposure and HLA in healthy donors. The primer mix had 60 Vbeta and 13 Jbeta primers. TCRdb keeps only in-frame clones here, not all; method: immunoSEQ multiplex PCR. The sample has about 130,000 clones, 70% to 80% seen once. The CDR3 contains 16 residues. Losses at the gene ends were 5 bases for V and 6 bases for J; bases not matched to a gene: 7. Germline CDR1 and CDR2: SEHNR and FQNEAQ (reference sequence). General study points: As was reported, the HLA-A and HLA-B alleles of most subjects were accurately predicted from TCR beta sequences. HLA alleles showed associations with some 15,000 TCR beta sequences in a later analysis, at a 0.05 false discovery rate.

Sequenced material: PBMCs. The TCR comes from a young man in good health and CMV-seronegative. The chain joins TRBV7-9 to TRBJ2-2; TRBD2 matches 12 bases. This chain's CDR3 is CASSQLASGRAGELFF. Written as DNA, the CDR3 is TGTGCCAGCAGCCAACTAGCTAGCGGGAGGGCCGGGGAGCTGTTTTTT.